One sample yielded the 15 T cell receptor beta chains listed below, sequenced in a study of vaccination and CD4 T cells after COVID-19. Researchers used the Oncomine TCR Beta short-read assay to sequence DNA from cultured CD4+ T cells. Each CDR3 protein is one row after TCRdb ran MiXCR on the PCR reads. The top ten clones hold 9.5% to 15% of a sample with around 17,000 distinct CDR3 sequences, about 40% of them seen once. For these TCRs, the target antigens are not known. Treatment here: approximately 9-day PBMC culture with coronavirus spike peptide pools or control peptides (ViraFEST assay). Sequenced: CD4+ T cells from blood, cultured in vitro. These receptors were obtained from a human donor who had recovered from COVID-19.

This clonotype showed up just a few times. This rearrangement joins TRBV28 to TRBJ1-5; the D gene is possibly TRBD1 (5 bases). Trimming took 0 bases from V and 0 from J, leaving 6 bases between them. CDR1 is MDHEN, CDR2 SYDVKM, per germline. This CDR3 is built from 15 residues. DNA of the CDR3: TGTGCCAGCAGTTTATGGGGGGATAGCAATCAGCCCCAGCATTTT. It specifies CASSLWGDSNQPQHF.

In its sample, this clonotype was seen once. The chain has TRBV5-1 and TRBJ1-1, with D unresolved. V lost 2 bases to trimming and J lost 4 bases, with 12 bases between them. The CDR3 has 14 amino acids. Per germline, CDR1 SGHRS and CDR2 YFSETQ. CDR3 in DNA: TGCGCCAGCAGCTTTGCGGGGAGCAGCACTGAAGCTTTCTTT. The encoded protein is CASSFAGSSTEAFF.

The CDR3 here is CASSRGASGSMVEQFF. The DNA for the CDR3 is TGCGCCAGCAGCAGGGGCGCGAGCGGGAGTATGGTTGAGCAGTTCTTC. The chain has TRBV5-1 and TRBJ2-1; 8 positions agree with TRBD2. Germline V gene data show CDR1 as SGHRS and CDR2 as YFSETQ. The CDR3 runs to 16 residues. With 4 bases clipped from V and 9 bases from J, the junction kept 15 bases outside the gene matches.

J is TRBJ2-7 and V is TRBV7-2; no definite D call. Germline V lookup: CDR1 SGHTA, CDR2 FQGNSA. This CDR3 spans 14 amino acids. V lost 6 bases and J lost 2, with 14 bases in between. The CDR3 reads CASRYLPRTYEQYF. For the CDR3, the DNA is TGTGCCAGCAGGTACCTTCCGAGAACCTACGAGCAGTACTTC.

The chain couples TRBV9 to TRBJ2-2, with TRBD1 matching over 7 bases. The V and J ends lost 5 bases and 4 bases, in that order; junction bases with no gene match: 8. This CDR3 is built from 15 residues. In germline, CDR1 is SGDLS, CDR2 YYNGEE. The CDR3 is CASRGTDTITGELFF. The CDR3 DNA reads as TGTGCCAGCAGGGGGACAGACACTATCACCGGGGAGCTGTTTTTT.

This clonotype was detected a few times. The chain couples TRBV7-2 to TRBJ1-1; no clear D. Between the trimmed V and J ends, which lost 1 base and 7 bases, there was a span of 13 bases. The CDR3 is 14 amino acids. Germline loops: CDR1 SGHTA, CDR2 FQGNSA. CDR3 loop: CASSLVLQGHEAFF. The CDR3 DNA sequence: TGTGCCAGCAGCTTAGTTCTCCAAGGGCATGAAGCTTTCTTT.

This clonotype was recorded only once. This chain connects TRBV5-1 to TRBJ2-7, with 8 positions matching TRBD1. Trimming removed 3 bases from V and 5 bases from J; junction bases left unmatched: 7. Germline V gene sequence: CDR1 SGHRS, CDR2 YFSETQ. The CDR3 loop spans 14 amino acids. CDR3 amino acids: CASSSPDRGNEQYF. Here the CDR3 DNA reads TGCGCCAGCAGCTCCCCCGACAGGGGCAACGAGCAGTACTTC. Full variable domain (rest looked up from reference TRBV5-1 and TRBJ2-7): KAGVTQTPRYLIKTRGQQVTLSCSPISGHRSVSWYQQTPGQGLQFLFEYFSETQRNKGNFPGRFSGRQFSNSRSEMNVSTLELGDSALYLCASSSPDRGNEQYFGPGTRLTVT.

The chain recombines TRBV7-2 with TRBJ2-7, with 11 bases aligning to TRBD2. The CDR3 sequence is 15 residues long. CDR1 is SGHTA, CDR2 FQGNSA, per germline. J gave up 7 bases and V 4 bases, and 9 bases lay outside the gene matches. CDR3: CASSSSGRPYLEQYF. The CDR3 DNA is TGTGCCAGCAGCTCTAGCGGGAGGCCTTATCTTGAGCAGTACTTC.

The chain is built from TRBV11-2 and TRBJ1-3; unclear D gene. The CDR3 runs to 14 residues. V lost 6 bases and J 2 bases, leaving 11 bases between the germline ends. CDR1 is SGHAT, CDR2 FQNNGV, per germline. Here the CDR3 DNA reads TGTGCCAGCAGATCTTTAAACACTGGAAACACCATATATTTT. Its translation is CASRSLNTGNTIYF.

This clonotype was counted between two and nine times. The rearrangement joins TRBV28 to TRBJ1-3; 9 bases fit TRBD1. Trimming at V came to 5 bases and at J to 0 bases, leaving 8 bases not matched to a gene. The CDR3 is 17 residues long. CDR1 is MDHEN, CDR2 SYDVKM, per germline. The CDR3 region has the DNA TGTGCCAGCAGTAGACCGGGACAGGGACACTCTGGAAACACCATATATTTT. Its protein product is CASSRPGQGHSGNTIYF.

This clonotype came up a few times. This chain links TRBV20-1 with TRBJ2-7, with TRBD1 as a possible D gene (6 bases). Germline V gene lookup returns CDR1 DFQATT and CDR2 SNEGSKA (reference sequence). Trimming removed 3 bases at V and 6 bases at J, with 18 bases between. The CDR3 covers 14 residues. CDR3 DNA sequence: TGCAGTGCTAGTCCGGGCCCTCAGGGGAGCGAGCAGTACTTC. It is translated as CSASPGPQGSEQYF.

The chain links TRBV19 to TRBJ2-3, with TRBD2 matching 12 bases. Germline values: CDR1 LNHDA, CDR2 SQIVND (reference sequence). J gave up 0 bases and V 10 bases, and 11 bases lay outside the gene matches. This CDR3 has 17 residues. The CDR3: CATRLAGARASTDTQYF. CDR3 DNA: TGTGCCACCAGACTAGCGGGAGCGAGGGCTAGCACAGATACGCAGTATTTT.

The J gene is TRBJ2-2, the V gene TRBV11-3; the match to TRBD1 covers 10 bases. CDR1 SGHNT and CDR2 YENEEA come from the germline V gene. Germline trimming cut 9 bases from V and 5 bases from J; bases unmatched to any gene: 3. The CDR3 length is 13 residues. The CDR3 DNA reads TGTGCCAGGGGACAGGGGAGTACCGGGGAGCTGTTTTTT. Translation gives CARGQGSTGELFF. The variable domain in full, completed from reference TRBV11-3 and TRBJ2-2, reads EAGVVQSPRYKIIEKKQPVAFWCNPISGHNTLYWYLQNLGQGPELLIRYENEEAVDDSQLPKDRFSAERLKGVDSTLKIQPAELGDSAVYLCARGQGSTGELFFGEGSRLTVL.

There are a few counts of this clonotype. The rearrangement uses TRBV19 and TRBJ2-3; possible D gene TRBD2, 5 bases. The CDR3 length is 17 residues. The germline CDR1 and CDR2 sequences are LNHDA and SQIVND (reference sequence). V gave up 3 bases and J gave up 0 bases, with 16 bases separating them. The CDR3 loop is CASSMSLGGYSTDTQYF. In DNA, the CDR3 is TGTGCCAGTAGTATGAGTCTCGGCGGGTACAGCACAGATACGCAGTATTTT.

This clonotype was seen more than once but under ten times. The J gene is TRBJ2-6, the V gene TRBV11-2; D is unclear. The V end lost 7 bases, the J end lost 0 bases, and 10 bases lay between the germline ends. The germline V gene encodes CDR1 SGHAT and CDR2 FQNNGV. The CDR3 runs to 15 residues. The CDR3 coding sequence is TGTGCCAGCACCCCGGCCCCCTCTGGGGCCAACGTCCTGACTTTC. Translated, it gives CASTPAPSGANVLTF.